Detailed here is one T cell receptor (beta chain). These data originate in a study of blood T cell repertoires in COVID-19. Across the whole study: PBMCs, B-cell-depleted T cells, or T cells provided the cDNA or gDNA that made up the material.

In the original analysis: Counts of nucleated cells, estimated from reference gene primer amplification, were obtained. Assay: immunoSEQ multiplex PCR; the TCRdb copy retains only in-frame clones and omits some. Clone size and V and J calls were adopted from that table, with D and trimming inferred from the DNA. The sample lists about 300,000 clones; about nine tenths were seen once. CDR3 length: 15 residues. Germline V gives CDR1 SGHVS, CDR2 FNYEAQ. V shed 1 base and J 0 bases; nucleotides not matched to a gene: 0. This sequence was found in a woman in her thirties with COVID-19, enrolled during active disease. The chain combines TRBV7-6 with TRBJ2-1; 7 bases line up with TRBD2. The specimen was peripheral blood. For the CDR3, the DNA is TGTGCCAGCAGCTTAGGGGGGGGCTCCTACAATGAGCAGTTCTTC. Translating gives CASSLGGGSYNEQFF.